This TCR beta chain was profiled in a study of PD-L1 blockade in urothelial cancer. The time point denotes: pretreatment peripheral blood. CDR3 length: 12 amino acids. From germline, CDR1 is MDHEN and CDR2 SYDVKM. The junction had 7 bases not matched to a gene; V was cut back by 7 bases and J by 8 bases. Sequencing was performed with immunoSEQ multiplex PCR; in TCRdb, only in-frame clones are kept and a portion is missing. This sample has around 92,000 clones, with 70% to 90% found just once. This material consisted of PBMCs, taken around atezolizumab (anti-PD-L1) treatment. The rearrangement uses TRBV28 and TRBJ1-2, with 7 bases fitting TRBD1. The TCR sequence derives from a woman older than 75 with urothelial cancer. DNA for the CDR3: TGTGCCAGCAAAGACAGGGACTTAGGCTACACCTTC. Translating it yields CASKDRDLGYTF.